The 25 T cell receptor beta chains in this list originate from one sample, sequenced in a study of human T cells and chemical hapten exposure. This sample's time point: patch test 3, about 24 weeks after DPC sensitization. As for treatment: therapeutic diphenylcyclopropenone sensitization with weekly scalp DPC. TCRdb itself ran the RACE reads through MiXCR, one entry per CDR3 protein. This sample carries more than 100,000 distinct CDR3 sequences, roughly 10% of them seen once, and the ten largest clones take roughly 2.3%. Source: whole blood, taken in connection with sensitization to the hapten diphenylcyclopropenone (DPC). The receptors stem from a woman aged 45-65 years with alopecia areata. Some clones in this sample may be carry-over from other donors' samples.

This rearrangement joins TRBV20-1 to TRBJ1-2, with no clear D. Trimming removed 5 bases from V and 0 bases from J, with 10 bases in between. CDR3 size: 13 residues. Germline loops: CDR1 DFQATT, CDR2 SNEGSKA (reference sequence). Here the CDR3 reads CSAPSYPNYGYTF. In DNA form, the CDR3 reads TGCAGTGCTCCGTCCTACCCTAACTATGGCTACACCTTC.

The rearrangement links TRBV18 to TRBJ2-7; the D gene is possibly TRBD1 (5 bases). CDR3 length: 12 amino acids. The germline V gene has CDR1 KGHSH and CDR2 LQKENI. Trimming stripped 3 bases from V and 7 bases from J, with 10 bases between. The CDR3 bases are TGTGCCAGCTCACCGACAGCCATTGAGCAGTACTTC. Protein product: CASSPTAIEQYF.

The chain links TRBV11-2 to TRBJ2-3; the D is unclear. The CDR3 sequence is 15 residues long. V dropped 1 base and J dropped 2 bases, with 10 bases sitting between them. In germline, CDR1 is SGHAT, CDR2 FQNNGV. The DNA of the CDR3 is TGTGCCAGCAGCTTAGTACTCGGAAACACAGATACGCAGTATTTT. It codes for CASSLVLGNTDTQYF.

This clonotype was detected many times. The chain joins TRBV6-2 or TRBV6-3 to TRBJ2-2; D gene ambiguous. The length of the CDR3 is 14 residues. Trimming shortened V by 6 bases and J by 6 bases, and 14 bases separated the two germline ends. The germline V gene has CDR1 MNHEY and CDR2 SVGEGT. The chain's CDR3 is CASSLRPWAGELFF. The CDR3 DNA reads as TGTGCCAGCAGCCTACGGCCCTGGGCCGGGGAGCTGTTTTTT.

The chain is built from TRBV12-3 or TRBV12-4 and TRBJ2-3, with 11 bases lining up with TRBD2. The V and J ends lost 3 bases and 4 bases, in that order; junction bases with no gene match: 3. This CDR3 has 15 residues. The chain's CDR3 is CASSFTSGGADTQYF. CDR3 nucleotide sequence: TGTGCCAGCAGTTTTACTAGCGGGGGCGCAGATACGCAGTATTTT.

V is TRBV12-3 or TRBV12-4 and J is TRBJ2-1; unclear D gene. This CDR3 has 14 residues. Trimming pared 3 bases from V and 6 bases from J, leaving 12 bases between. The CDR3 sequence is CASSFFGSRNEQFF. The CDR3 region has the DNA TGTGCCAGCAGTTTTTTTGGCTCTCGCAATGAGCAGTTCTTC.

The J gene is TRBJ2-1, the V gene TRBV6-6; 8 positions agree with TRBD2. CDR3 length: 17 amino acids. Per germline, CDR1 MNHNY and CDR2 SVGAGI (reference sequence). The J segment lost 7 bases and the V segment lost 2 bases, leaving 13 bases of the junction unmatched. The CDR3: CASSYVVAGRSRNEQFF. CDR3 coding DNA: TGTGCCAGCAGTTACGTTGTAGCGGGGAGGAGTAGGAATGAGCAGTTCTTC.

This chain joins TRBV6-2 or TRBV6-3 and TRBJ2-4; D is possibly TRBD1 (6 bases). CDR1 and CDR2 from the germline V gene are MNHEY and SVGEGT. The ends were cut back, 2 bases at V and 4 bases at J, with 12 bases in the middle. This CDR3 has 15 amino acids. Here the CDR3 DNA reads TGTGCCAGCAGTTACATCCTGACAGGAAAAAACATTCAGTACTTC. This sequence encodes CASSYILTGKNIQYF.

The CDR3 reads CASSLRQGGNEKLFF. The CDR3, as DNA: TGTGCCAGCAGTCTTCGACAGGGCGGGAATGAAAAACTGTTTTTT. The gene calls are TRBV12-3 or TRBV12-4 and TRBJ1-4; 7 nucleotides align to TRBD1. This CDR3 has 15 residues. Germline trimming cut 5 bases from V and 5 bases from J; bases unmatched to any gene: 8.

This rearrangement joins TRBV7-2 to TRBJ2-2; 8 bases line up with TRBD2. Germline values: CDR1 SGHTA, CDR2 FQGNSA. This CDR3 is 16 amino acids long. The junction had 11 bases not matched to a gene; V was cut back by 5 bases and J by 6 bases. The CDR3 is CASSTRGTRNAGELFF. The CDR3 nucleotides read TGTGCCAGCAGCACCCGGGGGACTAGAAACGCCGGGGAGCTGTTTTTT.

This clonotype was picked up a small number of times. The chain employs TRBV30 and TRBJ1-2; no definite D call. This CDR3 is built from 11 residues. CDR1 GTSNPN and CDR2 SVGIG come from the germline V gene (reference sequence). Trimming shortened V by 7 bases and J by 5 bases, and 11 bases separated the two germline ends. The CDR3 protein is CASTEIYGYTF. The CDR3, as DNA: TGTGCCTCCACGGAGATTTATGGCTACACCTTC.

The CDR3 DNA follows: TGTGCCAGCAGCCCCGAGGGGGGCGAAAAACTGTTTTTT. Residues: CASSPEGGEKLFF. The chain links TRBV7-9 to TRBJ1-4; possible D gene TRBD1, 6 bases. This CDR3 region has 13 residues. V shed 5 bases and J shed 8 bases, with 12 bases lying between them. Germline V CDR1 and CDR2: SEHNR, FQNEAQ (reference sequence).

The chain carries TRBV29-1 and TRBJ1-1; D uncertain. V was shortened by 7 bases and J by 0 bases, with 3 bases between the two germline ends. This CDR3 is 10 amino acids long. Germline loops: CDR1 SQVTM, CDR2 ANQGSEA. The CDR3 DNA reads as TGCAGCGCAATGAACACTGAAGCTTTCTTT. It is translated as CSAMNTEAFF. The complete variable domain, with remaining parts taken from reference TRBV29-1 and TRBJ1-1, reads SAVISQKPSRDICQRGTSLTIQCQVDSQVTMMFWYRQQPGQSLTLIATANQGSEATYESGFVIDKFPISRPNLTFSTLTVSNMSPEDSSIYLCSAMNTEAFFGQGTRLTVV.

The chain's CDR3 is CASSSSGTSGRGYEQYF. DNA for the CDR3: TGCGCCAGCAGTTCTTCCGGGACTAGCGGGAGAGGGTACGAGCAGTACTTC. The V call is TRBV5-1, the J call TRBJ2-7; 14 positions match TRBD2. Per the germline V gene, CDR1 is SGHRS and CDR2 is YFSETQ. J lost 4 bases, V lost 5 bases, and 11 bases had no gene match. CDR3 size: 17 residues.

This clonotype was observed a few times. The chain links TRBV9 to TRBJ1-1; D is possibly TRBD1 (5 bases). The germline V and J ends were trimmed by 0 bases and 3 bases, with 12 bases remaining between them. The CDR3 spans 15 residues. Germline V gene lookup returns CDR1 SGDLS and CDR2 YYNGEE. Here the CDR3 reads CASSVEYGGYTEAFF. For the CDR3, the DNA is TGTGCCAGCAGCGTAGAATACGGGGGATACACTGAAGCTTTCTTT.

The chain recombines TRBV13 with TRBJ1-1; 7 bases match TRBD1. Trimming cost V 3 bases and J 3 bases; bases outside gene matches: 7. In germline, CDR1 is PRHDT, CDR2 FYEKMQ (reference sequence). The CDR3 runs 15 residues. CDR3 in DNA: TGTGCCAGCAGCTTCGGACAGGCGGGGGACACTGAAGCTTTCTTT. It is translated as CASSFGQAGDTEAFF.

This clonotype showed up just a few times. The rearrangement joins TRBV12-5 to TRBJ1-5; the D is unclear. V lost 7 bases and J lost 7, with 14 bases in between. In germline, CDR1 is LGHNT, CDR2 FRNRAP. This CDR3 is built from 13 residues. The CDR3 bases are TGTGCTAGTGCTTCTTGGGCTGGGCAGCCCCAGCATTTT. This gives the protein CASASWAGQPQHF.

This clonotype was seen ten or more times. This chain uses TRBV20-1 with TRBJ2-7; D ambiguous. Trimming shortened V by 0 bases and J by 0 bases, and 9 bases separated the two germline ends. CDR3 length: 14 residues. CDR1 and CDR2 (germline): DFQATT, SNEGSKA (reference sequence). As DNA, the CDR3 is TGCAGTGCTAGAGATAACCTTGACTCCTACGAGCAGTACTTC. Amino acid sequence: CSARDNLDSYEQYF.

The chain recombines TRBV3-1 with TRBJ2-3; 8 nucleotides align to TRBD1. The CDR3 has 16 amino acids. J was trimmed by 5 bases and V by 1 base; bases with no gene match: 8. Germline CDR1 LGHDT, CDR2 YNNKEL (reference sequence). This CDR3 is CASSQVAGGFGDTQYF. In DNA, the CDR3 is TGTGCCAGCAGCCAAGTCGCAGGGGGCTTTGGAGATACGCAGTATTTT.

V usage is TRBV25-1 and J usage is TRBJ2-3, with D perhaps TRBD1 (6 bases). This CDR3 is built from 15 residues. V lost 6 bases and J 0 bases, leaving 13 bases between the germline ends. Germline V gene sequence: CDR1 MGHDK, CDR2 SYGVNS. The CDR3 loop is CASREGVSSTDTQYF. Written as DNA, the CDR3 is TGTGCCAGCAGAGAGGGGGTCTCTAGCACAGATACGCAGTATTTT.

The table lists this clonotype with a few counts. The chain uses TRBV15 and TRBJ1-1, with D unresolved. CDR1 LNHNV and CDR2 YYDKDF come from the germline V gene (reference sequence). The CDR3 is made up of 14 amino acids. The V and J ends lost 3 bases and 1 base respectively, with 9 bases between them. As DNA, the CDR3 is TGTGCCACCAGCAGGGGCGACCCGAACACTGAAGCTTTCTTT. It is translated as CATSRGDPNTEAFF. The whole variable domain, filled in from reference TRBV15 and TRBJ1-1, reads DAMVIQNPRYQVTQFGKPVTLSCSQTLNHNVMYWYQQKSSQAPKLLFHYYDKDFNNEADTPDNFQSRRPNTSFCFLDIRSPGLGDTAMYLCATSRGDPNTEAFFGQGTRLTVV.

This clonotype was detected only a few times. J is TRBJ1-1 and V is TRBV3-1; the D gene is possibly TRBD1 (5 bases). Germline V gene sequence: CDR1 LGHDT, CDR2 YNNKEL (reference sequence). V gave up 1 base and J gave up 1 base, with 7 bases separating them. This CDR3 comprises 14 residues. The CDR3 bases are TGTGCCAGCAGCCAAGGGGGCACGAACACTGAAGCTTTCTTT. This sequence encodes CASSQGGTNTEAFF.

This chain uses TRBV3-1 with TRBJ1-1; D is uncertain. The germline V and J ends were trimmed by 2 bases and 0 bases, with 10 bases remaining between them. CDR1 LGHDT and CDR2 YNNKEL come from the germline V gene (reference sequence). There are 15 residues in the CDR3. The CDR3 DNA sequence: TGTGCCAGCAGCCAAACCCTCGACATGAACACTGAAGCTTTCTTT. Protein product: CASSQTLDMNTEAFF.

The chain recombines TRBV10-3 with TRBJ2-3; perhaps TRBD1 as D (5 bases). CDR3 length: 15 residues. Germline lookup yields CDR1 ENHRY and CDR2 SYGVKD. Trimming pared 0 bases from V and 4 bases from J, leaving 11 bases between. The CDR3 DNA reads TGTGCCATCAGTGAGTCGAAGGGGATCCCAGATACGCAGTATTTT. Translating it yields CAISESKGIPDTQYF.

This clonotype appeared many times. The chain recombines TRBV6-6 with TRBJ2-1; TRBD2 matches 10 bases. Germline CDR1 MNHNY, CDR2 SVGAGI (reference sequence). After removal of 0 bases from V and 7 bases from J, the junction contained 6 bases not matched to a gene. CDR3 length: 16 residues. The CDR3 is CASSYSKLAGDNEQFF. Here the CDR3 DNA reads TGTGCCAGCAGTTACTCGAAGCTAGCGGGAGATAATGAGCAGTTCTTC.